This passage covers 12 T cell receptor beta chains from one sample sequenced in a study of T cells after yellow fever vaccination. One entry per CDR3 protein, called by TCRdb with MiXCR from the 5' RACE reads. This sample has around 160,000 distinct CDR3 sequences, with almost 7% found just once. The input for sequencing was CD4+ T cells sorted from PBMCs, taken more than 4 days after the first yellow fever vaccination. The source is a man in his late teens or twenties who received the YFV17D yellow fever vaccine.

The CDR3 protein is CASRLTGQPQETQYF. In DNA form, the CDR3 reads TGCGCCAGCCGATTAACGGGACAGCCACAAGAGACCCAGTACTTC. This chain joins TRBV5-1 and TRBJ2-5, with TRBD1 identical over 7 bases. This CDR3 has 15 residues. The ends lost 7 bases at V and 2 bases at J; junction bases unmatched: 11. Germline V gene lookup returns CDR1 SGHRS and CDR2 YFSETQ.

In this sample, this clonotype turned up many times. This chain joins TRBV11-1 and TRBJ2-4; perhaps TRBD1 as D (6 bases). V dropped 0 bases and J dropped 7 bases, with 37 bases sitting between them. Germline values: CDR1 SGHAT, CDR2 FQDESV (reference sequence). CDR3 length: 23 amino acids. In nucleotides, the CDR3 is TGTGCCAGCAGCTTAGCGCCGCAAAACACTGGCTACAGGGTCCCCAATGTGAGGAACATTCAGTACTTC. Translating gives CASSLAPQNTGYRVPNVRNIQYF.

This clonotype came up many times. This sequence joins TRBV5-1 and TRBJ2-3; a weak D match, TRBD1 (6 bases). The CDR3 runs 15 residues. V was shortened by 3 bases and J by 4 bases, with 15 bases between the two germline ends. The V gene's germline CDR1 is SGHRS and CDR2 YFSETQ. CDR3 amino acids: CASSSTGLGPDTQYF. The CDR3 DNA sequence: TGCGCCAGCAGCTCGACAGGCCTGGGGCCAGATACGCAGTATTTT.

To note about this clonotype: This could be a read error, since a much larger clone is one nucleotide away. This chain links TRBV2 with TRBJ2-3; no firm D call. The CDR3 has 12 amino acids. Germline assignment: CDR1 SNHLY and CDR2 FYNNEI. The CDR3 DNA is TGTGCCAGCAGTGAAACTTCAGATACGCACTATTTT. Translated, it gives CASSETSDTHYF. Together with reference TRBV2 and TRBJ2-3, the CDR3 gives the full variable domain: EPEVTQTPSHQVTQMGQEVILRCVPISNHLYFYWYRQILGQKVEFLVSFYNNEISEKSEIFDDQFSVERPDGSNFTLKIRSTKLEDSAMYFCASSETSDTHYFGPGTRLTVL.

About this clonotype itself: A read error may be the cause here, since a much bigger clone is one base away. V and J are TRBV12-3 or TRBV12-4 and TRBJ2-5; D not certain. V was clipped by 4 bases and J by 10 bases, with 22 bases between them. The CDR3 runs to 15 residues. The DNA for the CDR3 is TGTGCCAGCAGTTCGGGCGGAAGCCGATTATGGGACCAGTACTTC. Translating it yields CASSSGGSRLWDQYF.

In its sample, this clonotype was seen many times. This sequence joins TRBV9 and TRBJ2-1; D remains unclear. CDR1 is SGDLS, CDR2 YYNGEE, per germline. Trimming pared 0 bases from V and 9 bases from J, leaving 16 bases between. CDR3 length: 15 residues. CDR3 nucleotides: TGTGCCAGCAGCGTAGCTGTCCGGGCAGTTGGTGAGCAGTTCTTC. Translation gives CASSVAVRAVGEQFF.

This clonotype was seen repeatedly, ten times or more. V and J are TRBV18 and TRBJ1-1; no clear D gene. This CDR3 is built from 15 residues. Germline-derived CDR1 and CDR2 are KGHSH and LQKENI. With 0 bases removed from V and 0 bases from J, the gap between germline ends came to 8 bases. The CDR3 loop reads CASSPPNSMNTEAFF. The DNA for the CDR3 is TGTGCCAGCTCACCACCAAACAGCATGAACACTGAAGCTTTCTTT.

This clonotype was seen at least ten times. V is TRBV20-1 and J is TRBJ2-5; 10 bases are a match to TRBD2. Germline CDR1 reads DFQATT; CDR2 reads SNEGSKA (reference sequence). The CDR3 sequence is 15 residues long. V lost 2 bases, J lost 3 bases, and 6 bases stayed unmatched. CDR3 nucleotide sequence: TGCAGTGCTAGAATAGCGGGGGGCCCGGAAGAGACCCAGTACTTC. As protein: CSARIAGGPEETQYF.

In this sample, this clonotype turned up a few times. The chain is built from TRBV4-3 and TRBJ1-2; D is uncertain. The CDR3 loop spans 14 amino acids. The germline V and J ends were trimmed by 4 bases and 3 bases, with 12 bases remaining between them. The germline V gene has CDR1 LGHNA and CDR2 YSLEER. Written as DNA, the CDR3 is TGCGCCAGCAGCCCCCTGGGCCCGGACTATGGCTACACCTTC. Translating gives CASSPLGPDYGYTF.

With regard to this clonotype: Germline and junction disagree at one end, which may indicate a read error. The chain uses TRBV4-2 and TRBJ2-3, with 10 nucleotides matching TRBD1. Germline values: CDR1 LGHNA, CDR2 YNFKEQ. The CDR3 has 14 residues. The CDR3 bases are TGTGCCATCAGCCCCGGACAGGGGGCAGATACGCAGTATTTT. Translating it yields CAISPGQGADTQYF.

This clonotype came up many times. The rearrangement joins TRBV4-1 to TRBJ2-1; 7 positions match TRBD1. Germline V lookup: CDR1 MGHRA, CDR2 YSYEKL. The CDR3 runs 15 residues. Losses at the gene ends were 3 bases for V and 4 bases for J; bases not matched to a gene: 6. CDR3 coding DNA: TGCGCCAGCAGCCAGGCGGACAGGTTATACAATGAGCAGTTCTTC. Its protein is CASSQADRLYNEQFF.

This clonotype came up many times. The gene calls are TRBV12-3 or TRBV12-4 and TRBJ2-3; D perhaps matches TRBD1 (5 bases). This CDR3 region has 14 residues. V lost 2 bases to trimming and J lost 7 bases, with 13 bases between them. CDR3 sequence reads: CASSLSFRANTQYF. CDR3 DNA sequence: TGTGCCAGCAGTTTATCCTTCAGGGCGAATACGCAGTATTTT.